This paragraph covers one T cell receptor (beta chain) sequence. These data are taken from a study of blood T cell repertoires in COVID-19. Study at large: Some COVID-19 samples were acute and others convalescent; all came from the United States, Italy and Spain. Sources were T cells, B-cell-depleted T cells, or PBMCs; the material itself was cDNA or gDNA.

CDR3 size: 14 residues. V was shortened by 5 bases and J by 1 base, with 11 bases between the two germline ends. Per the germline V gene, CDR1 is LNHDA and CDR2 is SQIVND (reference sequence). In the original processing: The authors estimated nucleated cell counts from reference gene primer amplification. The data were produced by immunoSEQ multiplex PCR, yet TCRdb's version contains in-frame clones alone and is incomplete. V, J and clone size are those of that table, while D and trimming were read from the DNA. This sample has about 73,000 clones, with roughly four fifths found just once. The rearrangement uses TRBV19 and TRBJ1-1; maybe TRBD1 (6 bases). The sequence was collected from a human donor in a cohort sampled during active COVID-19. Sequenced material: peripheral blood. The CDR3, as DNA: TGTGCCAGTAGTCCCCCGGACAGGAACACTGAAGCTTTCTTT. Translated, it gives CASSPPDRNTEAFF.